This T cell receptor (beta chain) was recovered during a study of cytomegalovirus exposure and HLA in healthy donors. The PCR ran on 60 Vbeta and 13 Jbeta primers. The method was immunoSEQ multiplex PCR; TCRdb's version includes in-frame clones alone and lacks a portion of them. The repertoire has approximately 88,000 clones, 55% to 75% of them found once; the top ten carry approximately 3%. There are 15 residues in the CDR3. V gave up 4 bases and J gave up 7 bases, with 17 bases separating them. Germline V lookup: CDR1 SGHRS, CDR2 YFSETQ. Input material: PBMCs. This chain links TRBV5-1 with TRBJ1-4, with D possibly TRBD1 on 6 matching bases. This TCR derives from a man aged 55 to 70 in good health and CMV-seronegative. For the CDR3, the DNA is TGCGCCAGCAGCACCGGGCTCAGGGGCGGTGAAAAACTGTTTTTT. It encodes CASSTGLRGGEKLFF.